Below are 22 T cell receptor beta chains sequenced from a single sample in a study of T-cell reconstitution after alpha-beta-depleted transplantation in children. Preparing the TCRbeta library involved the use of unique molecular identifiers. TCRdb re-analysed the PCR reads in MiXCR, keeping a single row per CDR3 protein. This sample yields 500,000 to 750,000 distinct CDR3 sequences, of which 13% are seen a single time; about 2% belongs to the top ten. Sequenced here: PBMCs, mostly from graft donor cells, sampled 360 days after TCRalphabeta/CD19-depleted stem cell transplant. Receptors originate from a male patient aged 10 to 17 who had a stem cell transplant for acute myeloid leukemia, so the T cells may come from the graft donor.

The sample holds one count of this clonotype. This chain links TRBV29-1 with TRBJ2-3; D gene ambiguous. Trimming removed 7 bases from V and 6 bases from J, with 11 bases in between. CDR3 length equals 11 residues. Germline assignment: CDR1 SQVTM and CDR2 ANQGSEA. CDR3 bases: TGCAGCGCAAGGTTCCCTGATACGCAGTATTTT. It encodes CSARFPDTQYF.

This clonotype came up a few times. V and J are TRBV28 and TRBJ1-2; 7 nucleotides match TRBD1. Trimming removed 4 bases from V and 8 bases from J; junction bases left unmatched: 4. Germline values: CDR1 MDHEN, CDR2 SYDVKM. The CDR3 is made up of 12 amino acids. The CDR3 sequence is CASSYRGSGYTF. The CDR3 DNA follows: TGTGCCAGCAGTTACAGGGGATCAGGCTACACCTTC.

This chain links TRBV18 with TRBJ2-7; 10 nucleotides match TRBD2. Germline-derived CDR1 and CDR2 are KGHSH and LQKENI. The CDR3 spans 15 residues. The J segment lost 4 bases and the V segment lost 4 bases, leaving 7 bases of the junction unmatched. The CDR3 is CASSLTGTSVYEQYF. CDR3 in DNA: TGTGCCAGCTCACTGACCGGGACTAGCGTTTACGAGCAGTACTTC.

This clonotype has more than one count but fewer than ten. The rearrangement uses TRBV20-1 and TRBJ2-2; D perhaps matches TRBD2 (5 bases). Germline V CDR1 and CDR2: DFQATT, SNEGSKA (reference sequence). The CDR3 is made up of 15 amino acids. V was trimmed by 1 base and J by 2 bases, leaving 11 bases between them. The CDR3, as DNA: TGCAGTGCTAGAGTGGTTAGCGTTAACACCGGGGAGCTGTTTTTT. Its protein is CSARVVSVNTGELFF.

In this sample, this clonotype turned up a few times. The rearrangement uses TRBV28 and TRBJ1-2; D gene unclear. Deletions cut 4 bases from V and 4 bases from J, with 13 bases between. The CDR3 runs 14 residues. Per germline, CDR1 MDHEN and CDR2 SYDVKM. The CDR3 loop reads CASSSPGGPYGYTF. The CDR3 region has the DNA TGTGCCAGCAGTTCCCCCGGAGGCCCCTATGGCTACACCTTC.

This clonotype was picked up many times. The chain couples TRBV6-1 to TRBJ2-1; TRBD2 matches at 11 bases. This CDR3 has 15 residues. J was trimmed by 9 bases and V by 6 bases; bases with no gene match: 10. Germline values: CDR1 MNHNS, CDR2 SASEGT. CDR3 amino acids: CASSLYSGRAFEQFF. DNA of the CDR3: TGTGCCAGCAGCCTCTATAGCGGGAGGGCCTTTGAGCAGTTCTTC.

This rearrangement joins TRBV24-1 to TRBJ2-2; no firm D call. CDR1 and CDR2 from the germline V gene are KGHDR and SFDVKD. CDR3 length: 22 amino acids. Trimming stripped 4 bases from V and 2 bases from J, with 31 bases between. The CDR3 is CATSDASLRHSASGRNTGELFF. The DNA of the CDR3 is TGTGCCACCAGTGACGCCAGTTTGAGGCACTCGGCCTCGGGTAGAAACACCGGGGAGCTGTTTTTT.

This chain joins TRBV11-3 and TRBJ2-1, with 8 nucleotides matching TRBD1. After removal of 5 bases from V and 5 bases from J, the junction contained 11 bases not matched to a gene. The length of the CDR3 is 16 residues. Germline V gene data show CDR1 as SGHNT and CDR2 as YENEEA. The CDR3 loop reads CASSPGQGEGNNEQFF. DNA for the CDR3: TGTGCCAGCAGCCCCGGACAGGGCGAAGGAAACAATGAGCAGTTCTTC.

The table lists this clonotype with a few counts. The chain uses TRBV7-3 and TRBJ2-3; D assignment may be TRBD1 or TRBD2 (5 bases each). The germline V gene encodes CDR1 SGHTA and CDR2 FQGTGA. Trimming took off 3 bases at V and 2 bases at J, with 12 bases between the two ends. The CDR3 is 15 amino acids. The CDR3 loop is CASSFSGTHTDTQYF. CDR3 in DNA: TGTGCCAGCAGCTTTTCCGGGACCCACACAGATACGCAGTATTTT.

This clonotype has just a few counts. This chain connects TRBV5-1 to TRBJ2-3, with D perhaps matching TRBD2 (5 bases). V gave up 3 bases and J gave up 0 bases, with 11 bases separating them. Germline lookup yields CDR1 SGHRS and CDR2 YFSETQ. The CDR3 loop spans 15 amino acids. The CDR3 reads CASSSEERSTDTQYF. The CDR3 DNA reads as TGCGCCAGCAGCTCCGAGGAGCGGAGCACAGATACGCAGTATTTT. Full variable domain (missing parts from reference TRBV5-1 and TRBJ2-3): KAGVTQTPRYLIKTRGQQVTLSCSPISGHRSVSWYQQTPGQGLQFLFEYFSETQRNKGNFPGRFSGRQFSNSRSEMNVSTLELGDSALYLCASSSEERSTDTQYFGPGTRLTVL.

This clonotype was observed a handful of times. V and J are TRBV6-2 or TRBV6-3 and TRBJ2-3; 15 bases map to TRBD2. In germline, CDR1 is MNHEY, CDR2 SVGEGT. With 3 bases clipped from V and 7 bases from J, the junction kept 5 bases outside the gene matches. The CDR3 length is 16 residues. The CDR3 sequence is CASSYGLAGGPNTQYF. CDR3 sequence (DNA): TGTGCCAGCAGTTATGGACTAGCGGGAGGGCCTAATACGCAGTATTTT.

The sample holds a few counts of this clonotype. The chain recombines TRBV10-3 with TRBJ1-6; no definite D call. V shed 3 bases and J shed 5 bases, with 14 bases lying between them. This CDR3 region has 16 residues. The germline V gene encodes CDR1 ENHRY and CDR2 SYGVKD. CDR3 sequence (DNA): TGTGCCATCAGTGATTACCTACGAGGGAATAATTCACCCCTCCACTTT. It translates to CAISDYLRGNNSPLHF.

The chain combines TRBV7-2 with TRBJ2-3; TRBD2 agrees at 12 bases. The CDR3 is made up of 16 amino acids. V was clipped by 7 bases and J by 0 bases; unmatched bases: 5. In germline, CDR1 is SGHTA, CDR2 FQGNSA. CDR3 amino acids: CASTTSGSLSTDTQYF. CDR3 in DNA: TGTGCCAGCACGACTAGCGGGAGTCTTAGCACAGATACGCAGTATTTT.

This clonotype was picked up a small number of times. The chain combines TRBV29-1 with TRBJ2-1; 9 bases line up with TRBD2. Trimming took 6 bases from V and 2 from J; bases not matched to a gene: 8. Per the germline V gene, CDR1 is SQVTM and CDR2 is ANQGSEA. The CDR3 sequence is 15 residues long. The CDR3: CSVPGVAGAYNEQFF. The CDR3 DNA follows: TGCAGCGTCCCAGGGGTAGCGGGGGCCTACAATGAGCAGTTCTTC.

This CDR3 reads CASSYERTRSYEQYF. The CDR3 DNA reads TGTGCCAGCAGTTACGAGCGAACACGGAGCTACGAGCAGTACTTC. This chain connects TRBV6-2 or TRBV6-3 to TRBJ2-7; D uncertain. This CDR3 spans 15 amino acids. V was cut by 2 bases and J by 3 bases, with 14 bases left in between. Germline-derived CDR1 and CDR2 are MNHEY and SVGEGT.

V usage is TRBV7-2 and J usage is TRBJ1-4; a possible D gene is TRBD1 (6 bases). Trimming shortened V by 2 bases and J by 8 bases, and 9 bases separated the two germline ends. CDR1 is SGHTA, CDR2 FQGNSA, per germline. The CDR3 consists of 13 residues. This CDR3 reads CASSLKGGEKLFF. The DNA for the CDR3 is TGTGCCAGCAGCTTAAAGGGGGGCGAAAAACTGTTTTTT.

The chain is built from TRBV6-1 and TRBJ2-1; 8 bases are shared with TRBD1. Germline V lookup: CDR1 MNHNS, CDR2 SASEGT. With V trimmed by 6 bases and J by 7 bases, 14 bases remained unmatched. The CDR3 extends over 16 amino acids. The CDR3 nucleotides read TGTGCCAGCAGCAAGGGTAGGACAGGGAACATGAATGAGCAGTTCTTC. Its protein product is CASSKGRTGNMNEQFF.

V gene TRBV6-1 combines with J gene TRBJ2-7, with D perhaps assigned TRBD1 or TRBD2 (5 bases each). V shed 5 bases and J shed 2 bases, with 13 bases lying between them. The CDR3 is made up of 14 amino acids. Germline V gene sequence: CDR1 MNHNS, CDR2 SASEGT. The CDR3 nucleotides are TGTGCCAGCAGTCCCCGGGACGCTACCTACGAGCAGTACTTC. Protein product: CASSPRDATYEQYF.

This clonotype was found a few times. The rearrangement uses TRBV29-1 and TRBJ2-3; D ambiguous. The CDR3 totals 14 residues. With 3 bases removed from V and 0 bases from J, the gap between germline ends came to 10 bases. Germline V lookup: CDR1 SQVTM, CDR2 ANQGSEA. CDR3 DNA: TGCAGCGTTGATGTGGGGATAAGCACAGATACGCAGTATTTT. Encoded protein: CSVDVGISTDTQYF.

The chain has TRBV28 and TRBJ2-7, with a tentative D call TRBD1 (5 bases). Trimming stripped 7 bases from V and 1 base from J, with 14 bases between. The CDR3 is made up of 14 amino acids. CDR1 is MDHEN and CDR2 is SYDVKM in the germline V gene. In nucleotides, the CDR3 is TGTGCCAGCACGGCCGACAGCGTGTCCTACGAGCAGTACTTC. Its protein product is CASTADSVSYEQYF. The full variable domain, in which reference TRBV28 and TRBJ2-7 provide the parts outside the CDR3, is DVKVTQSSRYLVKRTGEKVFLECVQDMDHENMFWYRQDPGLGLRLIYFSYDVKMKEKGDIPEGYSVSREKKERFSLILESASTNQTSMYLCASTADSVSYEQYFGPGTRLTVT.

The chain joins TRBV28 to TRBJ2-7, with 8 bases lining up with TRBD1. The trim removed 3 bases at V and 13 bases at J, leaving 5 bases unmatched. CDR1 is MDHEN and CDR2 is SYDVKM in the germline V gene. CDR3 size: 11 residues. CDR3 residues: CASSFKDRVYF. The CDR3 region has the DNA TGTGCCAGCAGTTTTAAGGACAGGGTTTACTTC.

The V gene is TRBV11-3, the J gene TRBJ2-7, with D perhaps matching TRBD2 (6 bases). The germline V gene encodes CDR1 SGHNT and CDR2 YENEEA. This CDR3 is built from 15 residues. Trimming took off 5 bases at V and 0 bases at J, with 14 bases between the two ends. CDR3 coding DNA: TGTGCCAGCAGCGAGAACCCCGGGGGCTCCTACGAGCAGTACTTC. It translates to CASSENPGGSYEQYF.